Listed here are 25 T cell receptor beta chains from one sample, sequenced in a study of cytomegalovirus exposure and HLA in healthy donors. The PCR made use of 60 Vbeta and 13 Jbeta primers. Sequencing used immunoSEQ multiplex PCR; TCRdb keeps in-frame clones, though not all of them. The table shows more than 150,000 clones, with approximately 80% occurring only once. Source material: PBMCs. The source of these receptors is a woman in her 40s in good health and CMV-seropositive.

The V and J genes are TRBV11-3 and TRBJ2-3; TRBD2 matches at 8 bases. CDR1 and CDR2 (germline): SGHNT, YENEEA. J gave up 4 bases and V 5 bases, and 8 bases lay outside the gene matches. This CDR3 is 15 amino acids long. DNA of the CDR3: TGTGCCAGCAGCCCCGGATCGGGGGGGCCAGATACGCAGTATTTT. This encodes CASSPGSGGPDTQYF.

The CDR3 region has the DNA TGTGCCAGCAGCCGGGGGGTGAGCGGGGGTCAAGAGACCCAGTACTTC. Translated: CASSRGVSGGQETQYF. The chain is built from TRBV7-2 and TRBJ2-5, with 8 bases aligning to TRBD2. V lost 5 bases to trimming and J lost 2 bases; unmatched junction nucleotides: 10. In germline, CDR1 is SGHTA, CDR2 FQGNSA. The CDR3 is made up of 16 amino acids.

The table lists this clone with a few counts. V is TRBV14 and J is TRBJ2-1, with 12 bases aligning to TRBD2. Trimming cost V 7 bases and J 8 bases; bases outside gene matches: 9. The germline V gene has CDR1 SGHDN and CDR2 FVKESK. The CDR3 consists of 15 residues. CDR3 sequence reads: CASTPWTSGDYEQFF. The CDR3 nucleotides read TGTGCCAGCACCCCCTGGACTAGCGGGGACTATGAGCAGTTCTTC.

The V call is TRBV5-1, the J call TRBJ1-2; 9 bases fit TRBD1. The germline gives CDR1 SGHRS, CDR2 YFSETQ. Trimming at V came to 5 bases and at J to 6 bases, leaving 8 bases not matched to a gene. The CDR3 is 14 residues long. CDR3 coding DNA: TGCGCCAGCAGGCGGGACAGGGAGCCTGATGGCTACACCTTC. Encoded protein: CASRRDREPDGYTF.

This chain uses TRBV6-1 with TRBJ2-7, with a weak D call TRBD2 (6 bases). The ends were cut back, 10 bases at V and 1 base at J, with 17 bases in the middle. The CDR3 has 14 residues. Germline values: CDR1 MNHNS, CDR2 SASEGT. CDR3 sequence: CATTREMGSYEQYF. CDR3 in DNA: TGTGCCACGACGCGGGAAATGGGTTCCTACGAGCAGTACTTC.

This chain links TRBV7-3 with TRBJ2-5, with a possible D match to TRBD2 (5 bases). The CDR3 length is 15 residues. The V gene's germline CDR1 is SGHTA and CDR2 FQGTGA. V was trimmed by 5 bases and J by 5 bases, leaving 18 bases between them. CDR3: CASSPEGLTGETQYF. In nucleotides, the CDR3 is TGTGCCAGCAGCCCAGAAGGGCTCACGGGGGAGACCCAGTACTTC. Filled out from reference TRBV7-3 and TRBJ2-5, the complete variable domain reads GAGVSQTPSNKVTEKGKYVELRCDPISGHTALYWYRQSLGQGPEFLIYFQGTGAADDSGLPNDRFFAVRPEGSVSTLKIQRTERGDSAVYLCASSPEGLTGETQYFGPGTRLLVL.

There are a few counts of this clone. The chain links TRBV2 to TRBJ2-7, with D tentatively TRBD1 (6 bases). The CDR3 is made up of 15 amino acids. V shed 1 base and J shed 1 base, with 11 bases lying between them. The germline V gene encodes CDR1 SNHLY and CDR2 FYNNEI. DNA for the CDR3: TGTGCCAGCAGTGAAGGTTCAAGGGGGTCCTACGAGCAGTACTTC. This gives the protein CASSEGSRGSYEQYF.

This clone turned up a few times. V usage is TRBV6-1 and J usage is TRBJ2-7; TRBD1 might be the D (5 bases). V dropped 8 bases and J dropped 3 bases, with 8 bases sitting between them. CDR1 MNHNS and CDR2 SASEGT come from the germline V gene. CDR3 size: 11 residues. The CDR3 DNA reads TGTGCCAGCCAGGGCTACTACGAGCAGTACTTC. Amino acids: CASQGYYEQYF.

CDR3 nucleotides: TGTGCCAGCAACTTCCCTCAGGGCGTTCGCTATGGCTACACCTTC. Translated: CASNFPQGVRYGYTF. The chain is built from TRBV21-1 and TRBJ1-2; the table names TRBD1, a call not compared with the DNA. TRBV21-1 is a pseudogene. There are 15 residues in the CDR3.

The chain joins TRBV6-6 to TRBJ2-5; 7 nucleotides match TRBD1. The CDR3 runs 14 residues. Trimming cost V 6 bases and J 0 bases; bases outside gene matches: 4. Per the germline V gene, CDR1 is MNHNY and CDR2 is SVGAGI (reference sequence). The CDR3 bases are TGTGCCAGCAGACCGGGACAGTACCAAGAGACCCAGTACTTC. Translation gives CASRPGQYQETQYF.

The CDR3 sequence is CASSRQGNTEAFF. CDR3 DNA: TGTGCCAGCAGCCGACAGGGCAACACTGAAGCTTTCTTT. This chain uses TRBV25-1 with TRBJ1-1; 7 positions agree with TRBD1. In germline, CDR1 is MGHDK, CDR2 SYGVNS. This CDR3 contains 13 residues. V lost 6 bases and J lost 2; bases outside the gene matches: 3.

This chain joins TRBV11-2 and TRBJ2-1; 10 nucleotides match TRBD2. Germline assignment: CDR1 SGHAT and CDR2 FQNNGV. J was trimmed by 1 base and V by 0 bases; bases with no gene match: 9. The CDR3 totals 19 residues. The CDR3 DNA sequence: TGTGCCAGCAGCTTAGATCGGGTCCTAGCGGGGGAGTCCTACAATGAGCAGTTCTTC. Encoded protein: CASSLDRVLAGESYNEQFF. Combining the CDR3 with reference TRBV11-2 and TRBJ2-1 gives the whole variable domain EAGVAQSPRYKIIEKRQSVAFWCNPISGHATLYWYQQILGQGPKLLIQFQNNGVVDDSQLPKDRFSAERLKGVDSTLKIQPAKLEDSAVYLCASSLDRVLAGESYNEQFFGPGTRLTVL.

The chain combines TRBV15 with TRBJ2-2; the match to TRBD1 covers 7 bases. CDR1 LNHNV and CDR2 YYDKDF come from the germline V gene (reference sequence). The CDR3 length is 18 residues. The ends lost 0 bases at V and 1 base at J; junction bases unmatched: 8. This CDR3 is CATSRERPTGVNTGELFF. The CDR3 DNA reads as TGTGCCACCAGCAGAGAGAGACCAACAGGGGTGAACACCGGGGAGCTGTTTTTT.

The chain couples TRBV29-1 to TRBJ2-3, with 7 bases fitting TRBD2. The germline V gene has CDR1 SQVTM and CDR2 ANQGSEA. V lost 7 bases to trimming and J lost 0 bases; unmatched junction nucleotides: 10. There are 15 residues in the CDR3. The CDR3 spells CSGRGGRISTDTQYF. CDR3 nucleotide sequence: TGCAGCGGGCGCGGGGGTCGAATAAGCACAGATACGCAGTATTTT.

This clone was detected once. The chain recombines TRBV5-4 with TRBJ2-3; 9 bases agree with TRBD2. V shed 4 bases and J 0 bases; nucleotides not matched to a gene: 9. Germline CDR1 and CDR2: SGHNT and YYREEE (reference sequence). CDR3 length equals 17 residues. The CDR3 protein is CASSRGSSGASTDTQYF. The DNA of the CDR3 is TGTGCCAGCAGCCGTGGATCTAGCGGGGCCAGCACAGATACGCAGTATTTT. The full variable domain, its missing parts supplied by reference TRBV5-4 and TRBJ2-3, is ETGVTQSPTHLIKTRGQQVTLRCSSQSGHNTVSWYQQALGQGPQFIFQYYREEENGRGNFPPRFSGLQFPNYSSELNVNALELDDSALYLCASSRGSSGASTDTQYFGPGTRLTVL.

The rearrangement joins TRBV7-2 to TRBJ2-5; 7 bases agree with TRBD2. CDR3 size: 15 residues. Germline V gene lookup returns CDR1 SGHTA and CDR2 FQGNSA. The junction had 10 bases not matched to a gene; V was cut back by 6 bases and J by 3 bases. CDR3 DNA sequence: TGTGCCAGCAGGATGCGTGGGACTAACAAAGAGACCCAGTACTTC. Translated: CASRMRGTNKETQYF.

The CDR3 DNA sequence: TGTGCCAGCAGTGAAGCCAGACAGGTCGGGTATGGCTACACCTTC. It codes for CASSEARQVGYGYTF. The rearrangement links TRBV2 to TRBJ1-2, with D tentatively TRBD1 (6 bases). The V gene's germline CDR1 is SNHLY and CDR2 FYNNEI. The CDR3 is 15 amino acids. The V gene lost 0 bases and the J gene lost 5 bases, with 13 bases spanning the gap. The full variable domain, in which reference TRBV2 and TRBJ1-2 provide the parts outside the CDR3, is EPEVTQTPSHQVTQMGQEVILRCVPISNHLYFYWYRQILGQKVEFLVSFYNNEISEKSEIFDDQFSVERPDGSNFTLKIRSTKLEDSAMYFCASSEARQVGYGYTFGSGTRLTVV.

The chain has TRBV15 and TRBJ2-3, with TRBD1 matching over 9 bases. This CDR3 has 14 residues. J was trimmed by 2 bases and V by 4 bases; bases with no gene match: 1. Germline loops: CDR1 LNHNV, CDR2 YYDKDF (reference sequence). This chain's CDR3 is CATSNRGPTDTQYF. The DNA of the CDR3 is TGTGCCACCAGCAACAGGGGGCCCACAGATACGCAGTATTTT.

This sequence joins TRBV13 and TRBJ2-3; maybe TRBD2 (6 bases). In germline, CDR1 is PRHDT, CDR2 FYEKMQ (reference sequence). The CDR3 loop spans 12 amino acids. Trimming stripped 8 bases from V and 4 bases from J, with 10 bases between. The CDR3 spells CASRTGADTQYF. CDR3 nucleotides: TGTGCCAGCCGAACGGGAGCAGATACGCAGTATTTT.

This rearrangement joins TRBV10-3 to TRBJ2-2; 10 nucleotides agree with TRBD2. V shed 4 bases and J 4 bases; nucleotides not matched to a gene: 6. Germline values: CDR1 ENHRY, CDR2 SYGVKD. This CDR3 has 16 residues. The CDR3: CAISVATSGTTGELFF. As DNA, the CDR3 is TGTGCCATCAGTGTCGCTACTAGCGGGACCACCGGGGAGCTGTTTTTT.

The V and J genes are TRBV7-7 and TRBJ2-7; D gene uncertain. Germline V gene sequence: CDR1 SSHAT, CDR2 FNYEAQ (reference sequence). V shed 1 base and J shed 0 bases, with 7 bases lying between them. CDR3 length: 14 amino acids. The chain's CDR3 is CASSLDMASYEQYF. CDR3 DNA: TGTGCCAGCAGCTTAGATATGGCCTCCTACGAGCAGTACTTC.

This chain connects TRBV30 to TRBJ1-1, with a tentative D call TRBD1 (6 bases). The CDR3 spans 14 residues. V was cut by 0 bases and J by 6 bases, with 14 bases left in between. Germline loops: CDR1 GTSNPN, CDR2 SVGIG (reference sequence). CDR3 in amino acids: CAWSVPQGWAEAFF. As DNA, the CDR3 is TGTGCCTGGAGTGTACCTCAGGGGTGGGCTGAAGCTTTCTTT.

This clone was seen once. V is TRBV7-9 and J is TRBJ2-1; the D gene is possibly TRBD1 (5 bases). CDR1 is SEHNR, CDR2 FQNEAQ, per germline (reference sequence). Between the trimmed V and J ends, which lost 5 bases and 8 bases, there was a span of 22 bases. The CDR3 covers 16 residues. CDR3 amino acids: CASSLDGAFSSDEQFF. CDR3 nucleotide sequence: TGTGCCAGCAGCCTAGATGGGGCCTTTAGTTCCGATGAGCAGTTCTTC.

The chain couples TRBV2 to TRBJ2-3, with D possibly being TRBD1 (5 bases). The CDR3 extends over 15 amino acids. V lost 5 bases and J 0 bases, leaving 12 bases between the germline ends. CDR1 is SNHLY, CDR2 FYNNEI, per germline. The CDR3 loop is CASSRTLPSTDTQYF. The CDR3 DNA is TGTGCCAGCAGTAGGACACTCCCTAGCACAGATACGCAGTATTTT.

The CDR3 here is CATSRESYPSDEQYF. CDR3 sequence (DNA): TGTGCCACCAGCAGAGAGTCTTACCCTAGCGACGAGCAGTACTTC. The rearrangement joins TRBV15 to TRBJ2-7; TRBD2 is a possible D gene (6 bases). Germline CDR1 reads LNHNV; CDR2 reads YYDKDF (reference sequence). The CDR3 extends over 15 amino acids. The V and J ends lost 0 bases and 5 bases respectively, with 14 bases between them.